These 29 T cell receptor beta chains were all obtained from the same sample, sequenced in a study of molecular identifiers for immune sequencing clone quantification. Each CDR3 protein gets one entry after TCRdb re-called the PCR reads with MiXCR. The table has about half a million distinct CDR3 sequences, roughly 26% seen once; the top ten hold around 0.8%. Sequencing was carried out using naive CD8+ T cells from blood, with Jurkat cell RNA spiked in. Subset here: FACS-sorted CD8+CD4-CCR7+CD45RA+ naive T cells. These receptors originate from a human donor in good health. Some libraries in this study had Jurkat cell RNA spiked in.

This clonotype was seen more than once but under ten times. The chain has TRBV7-9 and TRBJ1-6; 9 bases line up with TRBD1. This CDR3 is built from 17 residues. V gave up 5 bases and J gave up 8 bases; unmatched junction bases: 13. Germline V lookup: CDR1 SEHNR, CDR2 FQNEAQ (reference sequence). The CDR3 DNA reads as TGTGCCAGCAGCCTGATGACAGGGGGATTAGGTTATTCACCCCTCCACTTT. This sequence encodes CASSLMTGGLGYSPLHF.

About this clonotype itself: The missing conserved phenylalanine or tryptophan at the end of this CDR3 makes a read error likely. The chain has TRBV5-1 and TRBJ1-1; no clear D gene. Trimming took 5 bases from V and 2 from J, leaving 10 bases between them. Per the germline V gene, CDR1 is SGHRS and CDR2 is YFSETQ. CDR3 length equals 13 residues. As DNA, the CDR3 is TGCGCCAGCAGATCAGGCCTTAACACTGAAGCTTTCCTT. This translates into CASRSGLNTEAFL.

A few counts support this clonotype. The chain has TRBV7-9 and TRBJ2-7; possible D gene TRBD2, 5 bases. The CDR3 contains 14 residues. V was pared by 5 bases and J by 6 bases, with 17 bases between. Per germline, CDR1 SEHNR and CDR2 FQNEAQ (reference sequence). The CDR3 is CASSQGLNPSEQYF. In DNA form, the CDR3 reads TGTGCCAGCAGCCAAGGACTTAACCCCAGCGAGCAGTACTTC.

The CDR3 DNA reads TGTGCCAGCAGCCAACAAGGGACTGGCGGCGCCTACGAGCAGTACTTC. It specifies CASSQQGTGGAYEQYF. The chain links TRBV4-2 to TRBJ2-7; D might be TRBD2 (6 bases). The CDR3 runs to 16 residues. V was clipped by 2 bases and J by 2 bases, with 16 bases between them. Per the germline V gene, CDR1 is LGHNA and CDR2 is YNFKEQ.

This clonotype has more than one count but fewer than ten. V and J are TRBV7-9 and TRBJ2-3; 7 nucleotides match TRBD2. V shed 6 bases and J 6 bases; nucleotides not matched to a gene: 9. The germline V gene encodes CDR1 SEHNR and CDR2 FQNEAQ (reference sequence). The CDR3 contains 14 residues. The CDR3 sequence: CASRSREERDTQYF. DNA of the CDR3: TGTGCCAGCAGGAGCCGGGAGGAAAGGGATACGCAGTATTTT.

This clonotype was observed a few times. The V call is TRBV12-3 or TRBV12-4, the J call TRBJ2-7; tentative D call: TRBD2 (6 bases). V dropped 4 bases and J dropped 3 bases, with 7 bases sitting between them. This CDR3 is 12 amino acids long. CDR3: CASSWTIYEQYF. CDR3 DNA: TGTGCCAGCAGTTGGACTATCTACGAGCAGTACTTC.

With regard to this clonotype: A much more abundant neighbour one base away suggests this may be a read error. As DNA, the CDR3 is TGTGCCAGCAGCCGGACTAGGGGGCAAGAGACCCAGTGCTTC. Amino acids: CASSRTRGQETQCF. The chain combines TRBV6-5 with TRBJ2-5; the D call may be TRBD1 or TRBD2 (7 bases each). This CDR3 is built from 14 residues. Germline V CDR1 and CDR2: MNHEY, SVGAGI.

This clonotype was seen a few times. The chain carries TRBV9 and TRBJ2-3; the D is unclear. Germline CDR1 is SGDLS and CDR2 is YYNGEE. V lost 2 bases and J 2 bases, leaving 6 bases between the germline ends. This CDR3 contains 13 residues. CDR3 DNA: TGTGCCAGCAGCGTCCTCACCACAGATACGCAGTATTTT. This encodes CASSVLTTDTQYF.

This clonotype was recorded a few times. The rearrangement uses TRBV7-6 and TRBJ2-7; 10 bases are shared with TRBD2. Germline CDR1 is SGHVS and CDR2 is FNYEAQ. This CDR3 is built from 14 residues. V was clipped by 5 bases and J by 4 bases; unmatched bases: 5. CDR3 DNA sequence: TGTGCCAGCAGCCCTTCTAGCGGGAGTTACGAGCAGTACTTC. This codes for CASSPSSGSYEQYF.

This clonotype has a handful of counts. The genes are TRBV7-9 and TRBJ2-5; 8 positions match TRBD2. Per germline, CDR1 SEHNR and CDR2 FQNEAQ (reference sequence). J lost 5 bases, V lost 3 bases, and 8 bases had no gene match. The CDR3 length is 15 residues. CDR3 protein: CASSLSRASGETQYF. The CDR3 DNA is TGTGCCAGCAGCTTGTCCAGGGCTAGCGGGGAGACCCAGTACTTC.

This clonotype has a single count. The chain carries TRBV20-1 and TRBJ2-7, with 7 bases aligning to TRBD1. The CDR3 spans 15 residues. V dropped 3 bases and J dropped 1; count of bases not matched to a gene: 9. Germline-derived CDR1 and CDR2 are DFQATT and SNEGSKA (reference sequence). CDR3 nucleotides: TGCAGTGCTAGTCCCGTTTGGACAGGTTCCTACGAGCAGTACTTC. As protein: CSASPVWTGSYEQYF.

The chain is built from TRBV6-4 and TRBJ2-5, with D possibly matching TRBD1 (5 bases). The CDR3 consists of 13 residues. Trimming took 6 bases from V and 3 from J, leaving 11 bases between them. CDR1 MRHNA and CDR2 SNTAGT come from the germline V gene. In nucleotides, the CDR3 is TGTGCCAGCAGCGAAAGGGGAAAAGAGACCCAGTACTTC. Protein product: CASSERGKETQYF.

In this sample, this clonotype turned up once. The chain is built from TRBV6-6 and TRBJ1-1; no definite D call. V lost 6 bases and J lost 0, with 14 bases in between. The CDR3 contains 15 residues. Germline lookup yields CDR1 MNHNY and CDR2 SVGAGI (reference sequence). CDR3 sequence reads: CASRPRLGMNTEAFF. CDR3 nucleotide sequence: TGTGCCAGCAGACCCCGCCTGGGGATGAACACTGAAGCTTTCTTT.

The CDR3 protein is CAWNPVGETGELFF. The CDR3 coding sequence is TGTGCCTGGAACCCAGTTGGGGAGACCGGGGAGCTGTTTTTT. The chain is built from TRBV30 and TRBJ2-2, with a possible D match to TRBD2 (5 bases). This CDR3 is built from 14 residues. V dropped 4 bases and J dropped 5 bases, with 14 bases sitting between them. Per the germline V gene, CDR1 is GTSNPN and CDR2 is SVGIG (reference sequence).

The chain employs TRBV20-1 and TRBJ2-3; no clear D. Deletions cut 5 bases from V and 3 bases from J, with 27 bases between. CDR3 length: 18 residues. The germline gives CDR1 DFQATT, CDR2 SNEGSKA (reference sequence). The CDR3 sequence: CSAGGVVEEGIDTDTQYF. In DNA form, the CDR3 reads TGCAGTGCTGGTGGGGTGGTAGAGGAAGGGATCGATACAGATACGCAGTATTTT.

This clonotype was counted only a few times. The V gene is TRBV6-5, the J gene TRBJ1-1; D uncertain. Germline V lookup: CDR1 MNHEY, CDR2 SVGAGI. The CDR3 contains 16 residues. V gave up 0 bases and J gave up 1 base, with 12 bases separating them. CDR3 in DNA: TGTGCCAGCAGTTACTCGGGTAGGGAGACGAACACTGAAGCTTTCTTT. Its protein product is CASSYSGRETNTEAFF.

Many counts were recorded for this clonotype. V usage is TRBV4-2 and J usage is TRBJ1-1, with D possibly TRBD1 on 5 matching bases. V lost 0 bases to trimming and J lost 1 base, with 12 bases between them. The germline CDR1 and CDR2 sequences are LGHNA and YNFKEQ. The CDR3 runs to 16 residues. CDR3 in DNA: TGTGCCAGCAGCCAAGACGTATGGGACCGGAACACTGAAGCTTTCTTT. Its translation is CASSQDVWDRNTEAFF.

This chain joins TRBV9 and TRBJ2-2; the D gene could be TRBD1 or TRBD2 (5 bases each). CDR3 length equals 14 residues. Germline values: CDR1 SGDLS, CDR2 YYNGEE. V lost 3 bases, J lost 4 bases, and 10 bases lay in between. In DNA form, the CDR3 reads TGTGCCAGCAGCGCTGGGGGAGCCACCGGGGAGCTGTTTTTT. Protein: CASSAGGATGELFF.

A word on this clonotype: A much larger clone lies a single base off, so this may be a read error. The rearrangement joins TRBV20-1 to TRBJ2-7; 9 nucleotides line up with TRBD1. The junction had 12 bases not matched to a gene; V was cut back by 5 bases and J by 1 base. This CDR3 has 16 amino acids. Germline lookup yields CDR1 DFQATT and CDR2 SNEGSKA (reference sequence). CDR3 amino acids: CSARDRDAPRSYEQYF. For the CDR3, the DNA is TGCAGTGCTCGGGACAGGGACGCCCCCCGATCCTACGAGCAGTACTTC.

V is TRBV6-2 or TRBV6-3 and J is TRBJ2-7; TRBD2 is a possible D gene (5 bases). From germline, CDR1 is MNHEY and CDR2 SVGEGT. Trimming removed 0 bases at V and 6 bases at J, with 9 bases between. The CDR3 is made up of 13 amino acids. The CDR3 DNA follows: TGTGCCAGCAGTTACTCACCTAGCTGCGAGCAGTACTTC. This translates into CASSYSPSCEQYF.

A single count supports this clonotype. The rearrangement uses TRBV6-2 or TRBV6-3 and TRBJ2-1; the D is unclear. Per germline, CDR1 MNHEY and CDR2 SVGEGT. V shed 0 bases and J shed 6 bases, with 15 bases lying between them. The CDR3 loop spans 16 amino acids. The CDR3 region has the DNA TGTGCCAGCAGTTACTCGGGAAGCTACTTTTCCAATGAGCAGTTCTTC. This gives the protein CASSYSGSYFSNEQFF.

The chain carries TRBV27 and TRBJ2-5; D not certain. Germline V lookup: CDR1 MNHEY, CDR2 SMNVEV (reference sequence). Trimming shortened V by 7 bases and J by 1 base, and 19 bases separated the two germline ends. The CDR3 has 16 residues. CDR3 sequence: CASTSDPGQLQETQYF. As DNA, the CDR3 is TGTGCCAGCACGTCAGACCCTGGGCAGCTCCAAGAGACCCAGTACTTC.

A few counts support this clonotype. The chain links TRBV3-1 to TRBJ2-2; TRBD2 matches 7 bases. Germline V gene lookup returns CDR1 LGHDT and CDR2 YNNKEL (reference sequence). CDR3 length: 20 residues. With V trimmed by 0 bases and J by 1 base, 14 bases remained unmatched. The DNA of the CDR3 is TGTGCCAGCAGCCAAGAACACGTCGAGCGAGCGGGATGGAACACCGGGGAGCTGTTTTTT. This gives the protein CASSQEHVERAGWNTGELFF.

Remarks on this clonotype: Just one base apart from a much larger clone, this may be a read error. The chain has TRBV29-1 and TRBJ2-7, with D uncertain. This CDR3 contains 12 residues. Germline CDR1 reads SQVTM; CDR2 reads ANQGSEA. The CDR3 protein is CSALLDTYGQYF. CDR3 DNA: TGCAGCGCCCTCCTAGATACCTACGGGCAGTACTTC.

Note on this clonotype: Being one base from a much bigger clone, this may be a read error. The V gene is TRBV29-1, the J gene TRBJ1-1; D call uncertain. V shed 3 bases and J shed 4 bases, with 12 bases lying between them. Germline CDR1 SQVTM, CDR2 ANQGSEA. The CDR3 runs 13 residues. The CDR3 loop reads CSVDSGLSTEAFF. CDR3 coding DNA: TGCAGCGTTGACTCCGGGCTGAGCACTGAAGCTTTCTTT.

On this clonotype itself: A much larger clonotype is one base distant, so this may be a read error. The final CDR3 position lacks the conserved phenylalanine or tryptophan, pointing to a likely read error. V is TRBV4-1 and J is TRBJ2-3, with D uncertain. This CDR3 contains 15 residues. The germline V and J ends were trimmed by 4 bases and 1 base, with 12 bases remaining between them. Germline V gene sequence: CDR1 MGHRA, CDR2 YSYEKL. This CDR3 is CASSPSLGGTDTQYL. CDR3 DNA: TGCGCCAGCAGCCCCTCCCTTGGGGGCACAGATACGCAGTATCTT.

This clonotype occurred a few times. The rearrangement uses TRBV30 and TRBJ2-1; D may be TRBD1 (5 bases). Trimming removed 2 bases at V and 6 bases at J, with 17 bases between. The CDR3 runs 15 residues. The germline V gene encodes CDR1 GTSNPN and CDR2 SVGIG (reference sequence). This CDR3 is CAWSTPGFPGNEQFF. The CDR3 DNA sequence: TGTGCCTGGAGTACACCAGGGTTCCCGGGCAATGAGCAGTTCTTC.

V and J are TRBV4-1 and TRBJ2-2; 9 nucleotides agree with TRBD1. J was trimmed by 5 bases and V by 0 bases; bases with no gene match: 4. The germline gives CDR1 MGHRA, CDR2 YSYEKL. The CDR3 has 16 amino acids. The CDR3, as DNA: TGCGCCAGCAGCCAAGATCGCGGACAGGGGACCGGGGAGCTGTTTTTT. Translating it yields CASSQDRGQGTGELFF.

This clonotype was recorded a few times. CDR3: CASSLGQAGEKLFF. CDR3 DNA: TGTGCCAGCAGCCTGGGACAGGCGGGCGAAAAACTGTTTTTT. This chain connects TRBV3-1 to TRBJ1-4; 8 nucleotides agree with TRBD1. V shed 4 bases and J 8 bases; nucleotides not matched to a gene: 6. The germline V gene encodes CDR1 LGHDT and CDR2 YNNKEL (reference sequence). CDR3 length: 14 residues.